A single sample gave rise to the 25 T cell receptor beta chains below, sequenced in a study of T-cell reconstitution after alpha-beta-depleted transplantation in children. The authors prepared the TCRbeta library with unique molecular identifiers. From the PCR reads, TCRdb called clonotypes with MiXCR, one entry per CDR3 protein. The sample shows 450,000 to 550,000 distinct CDR3 sequences, about an eighth of them seen only once. Source: PBMCs, mostly from graft donor cells, taken 180 days after TCRalphabeta/CD19-depleted stem cell transplant. The receptors come from a female patient aged 2-9 years who had a stem cell transplant for aplastic anemia, so the T cells may come from the graft donor.

The CDR3 reads CSARAIGRSSYNEQFF. The CDR3 coding sequence is TGCAGTGCTAGAGCGATAGGGCGGAGCTCCTACAATGAGCAGTTCTTC. The chain is built from TRBV20-1 and TRBJ2-1; unclear D gene. The CDR3 is 16 amino acids. Trimming removed 1 base from V and 0 bases from J, with 13 bases in between. Germline V gene data show CDR1 as DFQATT and CDR2 as SNEGSKA (reference sequence).

This clonotype was seen a handful of times. The chain carries TRBV7-8 and TRBJ2-5, with 8 bases identical to TRBD2. Germline V lookup: CDR1 SGHVS, CDR2 FQNEAQ. Trimming removed 3 bases from V and 3 bases from J; junction bases left unmatched: 3. The CDR3 has 14 amino acids. CDR3 DNA sequence: TGTGCCAGCAGCTTGCTAGCGGGTAAAGAGACCCAGTACTTC. Protein: CASSLLAGKETQYF.

This clonotype was recorded a few times. This chain connects TRBV29-1 to TRBJ2-3; TRBD1 agrees at 8 bases. From germline, CDR1 is SQVTM and CDR2 ANQGSEA. CDR3 length: 18 residues. The ends lost 1 base at V and 3 bases at J; junction bases unmatched: 15. The CDR3 coding sequence is TGCAGCGTTGAAGGCCTGGCCTCGGGACAGGTCTGGACAGATACGCAGTATTTT. Its translation: CSVEGLASGQVWTDTQYF.

The gene calls are TRBV7-2 and TRBJ2-5, with D tentatively TRBD1 (6 bases). The germline gives CDR1 SGHTA, CDR2 FQGNSA. V lost 5 bases, J lost 3 bases, and 13 bases lay in between. This CDR3 contains 14 residues. The CDR3 DNA follows: TGTGCCAGCAGCCTAAGCAGGGGTGAAGAGACCCAGTACTTC. Translating it yields CASSLSRGEETQYF.

This clonotype appeared a few times. The genes are TRBV10-3 and TRBJ2-5; D is undetermined. The germline V gene has CDR1 ENHRY and CDR2 SYGVKD. Trimming took off 5 bases at V and 2 bases at J, with 9 bases between the two ends. There are 13 residues in the CDR3. The CDR3 is CAISTNIQETQYF. As DNA, the CDR3 is TGTGCCATCAGTACCAACATACAAGAGACCCAGTACTTC.

This clonotype was counted between two and nine times. The rearrangement uses TRBV4-1 and TRBJ1-1; D is perhaps TRBD1 (5 bases). V was cut by 2 bases and J by 1 base, with 11 bases left in between. The CDR3 is made up of 15 amino acids. From germline, CDR1 is MGHRA and CDR2 YSYEKL. DNA for the CDR3: TGCGCCAGCAGCCAATTTATACAGGAGAACACTGAAGCTTTCTTT. Translating it yields CASSQFIQENTEAFF.

This clonotype was observed a handful of times. V and J are TRBV19 and TRBJ1-1; TRBD1 matches at 8 bases. Germline trimming cut 5 bases from V and 4 bases from J; bases unmatched to any gene: 6. The CDR3 is 14 residues long. Germline loops: CDR1 LNHDA, CDR2 SQIVND (reference sequence). The CDR3 here is CASSFSGGFTEAFF. In DNA, the CDR3 is TGTGCCAGTAGTTTTTCAGGGGGCTTCACTGAAGCTTTCTTT.

This sequence joins TRBV12-3 or TRBV12-4 and TRBJ2-7; TRBD1 matches 7 bases. The CDR3 covers 17 residues. V gave up 2 bases and J gave up 0 bases; unmatched junction bases: 10. For the CDR3, the DNA is TGTGCCAGCAGTTTAACTCAAACAGGGGTTTACTCCTACGAGCAGTACTTC. This encodes CASSLTQTGVYSYEQYF.

This clonotype was seen ten or more times. V gene TRBV6-2 or TRBV6-3 combines with J gene TRBJ2-1; D is ambiguous. Germline V gene data show CDR1 as MNHEY and CDR2 as SVGEGT. V was shortened by 4 bases and J by 4 bases, with 8 bases between the two germline ends. The CDR3 extends over 13 amino acids. CDR3 loop: CASSLYTYNEQFF. DNA of the CDR3: TGTGCCAGCAGTTTATATACATACAATGAGCAGTTCTTC.

The chain joins TRBV29-1 to TRBJ1-6, with D unresolved. This CDR3 is built from 12 residues. The V gene's germline CDR1 is SQVTM and CDR2 ANQGSEA. Trimming shortened V by 8 bases and J by 5 bases, and 10 bases separated the two germline ends. In nucleotides, the CDR3 is TGCAGCCCCTCCGGGGATAATTCACCCCTCCACTTT. As protein: CSPSGDNSPLHF.

The CDR3 DNA is TGTGCCAGCAGCCAAGATCAGGGGGGTTTCTACAATGAGCAGTTCTTC. Its translation: CASSQDQGGFYNEQFF. The chain links TRBV3-1 to TRBJ2-1, with a tentative D call TRBD1 (7 bases). V lost 0 bases and J lost 3, with 12 bases in between. This CDR3 has 16 amino acids. Per the germline V gene, CDR1 is LGHDT and CDR2 is YNNKEL (reference sequence).

The chain uses TRBV5-6 and TRBJ1-2; 7 positions agree with TRBD1. Germline-derived CDR1 and CDR2 are SGHDT and YYEEEE. The CDR3 consists of 13 residues. J lost 6 bases, V lost 2 bases, and 4 bases had no gene match. CDR3 residues: CASSLQGMDGYTF. The CDR3, as DNA: TGTGCCAGCAGCTTACAGGGGATGGATGGCTACACCTTC. Based on the CDR3 plus reference TRBV5-6 and TRBJ1-2, the full variable domain is DAGVTQSPTHLIKTRGQQVTLRCSPKSGHDTVSWYQQALGQGPQFIFQYYEEEERQRGNFPDRFSGHQFPNYSSELNVNALLLGDSALYLCASSLQGMDGYTFGSGTRLTVV.

The chain recombines TRBV6-1 with TRBJ2-2; TRBD2 matches at 8 bases. This CDR3 region has 15 residues. The germline V gene encodes CDR1 MNHNS and CDR2 SASEGT. V was pared by 5 bases and J by 6 bases, with 8 bases of the junction left unmatched. CDR3 DNA sequence: TGTGCCAGCAGTACCCACCGGGGGGGGGCCGGGGAGCTGTTTTTT. It yields the protein CASSTHRGGAGELFF.

This chain uses TRBV24-1 with TRBJ2-3; TRBD2 aligns across 10 bases. CDR1 is KGHDR, CDR2 SFDVKD, per germline. The CDR3 contains 15 residues. Losses at the gene ends were 4 bases for V and 3 bases for J; bases not matched to a gene: 3. DNA of the CDR3: TGTGCCACCAGTGAAAGCGGGAGGGCAACAGATACGCAGTATTTT. Its protein is CATSESGRATDTQYF.

This clonotype was seen more than once but under ten times. The chain is built from TRBV28 and TRBJ1-6, with 7 positions matching TRBD1. Germline V gene data show CDR1 as MDHEN and CDR2 as SYDVKM. The CDR3 spans 15 residues. V was clipped by 3 bases and J by 8 bases; unmatched bases: 7. The CDR3 bases are TGTGCCAGCAGTTTTGGAGACAGGGACTATTCACCCCTCCACTTT. Translation: CASSFGDRDYSPLHF. Complete variable domain (other parts from reference TRBV28 and TRBJ1-6): DVKVTQSSRYLVKRTGEKVFLECVQDMDHENMFWYRQDPGLGLRLIYFSYDVKMKEKGDIPEGYSVSREKKERFSLILESASTNQTSMYLCASSFGDRDYSPLHFGNGTRLTVT.

This clonotype appeared a few times. This chain connects TRBV27 to TRBJ2-5; D remains unclear. Trimming removed 7 bases from V and 4 bases from J, with 13 bases in between. The CDR3 extends over 13 amino acids. Germline V gene sequence: CDR1 MNHEY, CDR2 SMNVEV (reference sequence). Written as DNA, the CDR3 is TGTGCCAGCACTCCGAGGAAGGGAGAGACCCAGTACTTC. Residues: CASTPRKGETQYF.

This clonotype was seen a few times. The chain combines TRBV9 with TRBJ2-5; 8 bases match TRBD2. The CDR3 runs to 15 residues. From germline, CDR1 is SGDLS and CDR2 YYNGEE. The V gene end was trimmed by 0 bases and the J gene end by 4 bases; junction bases not matched to a gene: 5. This CDR3 is CASSVAPGRGETQYF. The CDR3 coding sequence is TGTGCCAGCAGCGTAGCGCCCGGGAGGGGAGAGACCCAGTACTTC.

The rearrangement links TRBV4-3 to TRBJ2-3; 12 nucleotides match TRBD2. The ends lost 0 bases at V and 3 bases at J; junction bases unmatched: 4. The CDR3 runs 17 residues. CDR1 is LGHNA and CDR2 is YSLEER in the germline V gene. The CDR3, as DNA: TGCGCCAGCAGCCAAGAGACTAGCGGGAGAATTACAGATACGCAGTATTTT. Protein product: CASSQETSGRITDTQYF.

V and J are TRBV10-3 and TRBJ2-7; 11 bases fit TRBD1. CDR1 is ENHRY and CDR2 is SYGVKD in the germline V gene. The CDR3 length is 16 residues. Losses at the gene ends were 6 bases for V and 1 base for J; bases not matched to a gene: 8. The CDR3, as DNA: TGTGCCATCAGCGACGAGGGGACAGGGGGATCCTACGAGCAGTACGTC. This sequence encodes CAISDEGTGGSYEQYV.

This clonotype was counted between two and nine times. The chain couples TRBV7-9 to TRBJ2-2; D remains ambiguous. V lost 6 bases to trimming and J lost 1 base, with 9 bases between them. Per germline, CDR1 SEHNR and CDR2 FQNEAQ (reference sequence). This CDR3 region has 14 residues. The CDR3 DNA reads TGTGCCAGCAGTTCCCGCCGGAACACCGGGGAGCTGTTTTTT. This codes for CASSSRRNTGELFF.

This clonotype was detected only a few times. This rearrangement joins TRBV11-2 to TRBJ2-4; a possible D gene is TRBD2 (6 bases). From germline, CDR1 is SGHAT and CDR2 FQNNGV. V lost 5 bases and J lost 0, with 23 bases in between. The CDR3 extends over 19 amino acids. Written as DNA, the CDR3 is TGTGCCAGCAGCACCCCGGGAGAAGGGGACTTTCTAGCCAAAAACATTCAGTACTTC. It encodes CASSTPGEGDFLAKNIQYF.

The sample holds a few counts of this clonotype. V is TRBV10-3 and J is TRBJ2-5; weak D call: TRBD2 (6 bases). The germline gives CDR1 ENHRY, CDR2 SYGVKD. This CDR3 is 15 amino acids long. V shed 3 bases and J shed 5 bases, with 16 bases lying between them. The CDR3 is CAISDGQGAGETQYF. As DNA, the CDR3 is TGTGCCATCAGTGATGGTCAGGGCGCGGGGGAGACCCAGTACTTC.

The chain couples TRBV4-3 to TRBJ2-3; TRBD1 agrees at 11 bases. This CDR3 is 15 amino acids long. CDR1 is LGHNA and CDR2 is YSLEER in the germline V gene. The V gene end was trimmed by 3 bases and the J gene end by 3 bases; junction bases not matched to a gene: 2. Here the CDR3 reads CASSHGTGGTDTQYF. CDR3 DNA sequence: TGCGCCAGCAGCCACGGGACAGGGGGAACAGATACGCAGTATTTT.

V and J are TRBV30 and TRBJ2-5; tentative D call: TRBD2 (5 bases). Trimming took off 2 bases at V and 5 bases at J, with 12 bases between the two ends. The CDR3 extends over 13 amino acids. Germline V CDR1 and CDR2: GTSNPN, SVGIG (reference sequence). The CDR3 nucleotides read TGTGCCTGGAGTATGAGGGTGCTGGAGACCCAGTACTTC. Its protein is CAWSMRVLETQYF.

Remarks on this clonotype: One base away lies a much larger clone, so this may be a sequencing read error. V usage is TRBV13 and J usage is TRBJ1-3; a possible D gene is TRBD1 (6 bases). The germline CDR1 and CDR2 sequences are PRHDT and FYEKMQ (reference sequence). This CDR3 spans 13 amino acids. The CDR3 region is CASSSGAGNTMYF. Here the CDR3 DNA reads TGTGCCAGCAGCTCAGGGGCCGGAAACACCATGTATTTT.